Sequencing of this TCR beta chain was carried out in a study of blood T cell repertoires in COVID-19. The overall study: The analysed material was cDNA or gDNA that came from T cells, B-cell-depleted T cells, or PBMCs.

Study processing details: Amplification of reference gene primers provided the estimated nucleated cell counts. Data came from immunoSEQ multiplex PCR; TCRdb stores just in-frame clones and leaves some out. Clone size and V and J calls were adopted from that table, with D and trimming inferred from the DNA. Here the sample spans some 250,000 clones, approximately 85% being singletons. CDR3 size: 12 residues. The trim removed 5 bases at V and 10 bases at J, leaving 7 bases unmatched. Self-reported history from a screening survey and questionnaire set each donor's cohort. The clonotype originates from a woman between 45 and 65 years old who had recovered from COVID-19. Sequencing used PBMCs or T cells enriched from blood (not recorded which). The rearrangement links TRBV12-3 or TRBV12-4 to TRBJ1-1, with 7 bases aligning to TRBD1. Here the CDR3 reads CASSLRGYGAFF. The CDR3 DNA is TGTGCCAGCAGTCTCAGGGGGTATGGAGCTTTCTTT.